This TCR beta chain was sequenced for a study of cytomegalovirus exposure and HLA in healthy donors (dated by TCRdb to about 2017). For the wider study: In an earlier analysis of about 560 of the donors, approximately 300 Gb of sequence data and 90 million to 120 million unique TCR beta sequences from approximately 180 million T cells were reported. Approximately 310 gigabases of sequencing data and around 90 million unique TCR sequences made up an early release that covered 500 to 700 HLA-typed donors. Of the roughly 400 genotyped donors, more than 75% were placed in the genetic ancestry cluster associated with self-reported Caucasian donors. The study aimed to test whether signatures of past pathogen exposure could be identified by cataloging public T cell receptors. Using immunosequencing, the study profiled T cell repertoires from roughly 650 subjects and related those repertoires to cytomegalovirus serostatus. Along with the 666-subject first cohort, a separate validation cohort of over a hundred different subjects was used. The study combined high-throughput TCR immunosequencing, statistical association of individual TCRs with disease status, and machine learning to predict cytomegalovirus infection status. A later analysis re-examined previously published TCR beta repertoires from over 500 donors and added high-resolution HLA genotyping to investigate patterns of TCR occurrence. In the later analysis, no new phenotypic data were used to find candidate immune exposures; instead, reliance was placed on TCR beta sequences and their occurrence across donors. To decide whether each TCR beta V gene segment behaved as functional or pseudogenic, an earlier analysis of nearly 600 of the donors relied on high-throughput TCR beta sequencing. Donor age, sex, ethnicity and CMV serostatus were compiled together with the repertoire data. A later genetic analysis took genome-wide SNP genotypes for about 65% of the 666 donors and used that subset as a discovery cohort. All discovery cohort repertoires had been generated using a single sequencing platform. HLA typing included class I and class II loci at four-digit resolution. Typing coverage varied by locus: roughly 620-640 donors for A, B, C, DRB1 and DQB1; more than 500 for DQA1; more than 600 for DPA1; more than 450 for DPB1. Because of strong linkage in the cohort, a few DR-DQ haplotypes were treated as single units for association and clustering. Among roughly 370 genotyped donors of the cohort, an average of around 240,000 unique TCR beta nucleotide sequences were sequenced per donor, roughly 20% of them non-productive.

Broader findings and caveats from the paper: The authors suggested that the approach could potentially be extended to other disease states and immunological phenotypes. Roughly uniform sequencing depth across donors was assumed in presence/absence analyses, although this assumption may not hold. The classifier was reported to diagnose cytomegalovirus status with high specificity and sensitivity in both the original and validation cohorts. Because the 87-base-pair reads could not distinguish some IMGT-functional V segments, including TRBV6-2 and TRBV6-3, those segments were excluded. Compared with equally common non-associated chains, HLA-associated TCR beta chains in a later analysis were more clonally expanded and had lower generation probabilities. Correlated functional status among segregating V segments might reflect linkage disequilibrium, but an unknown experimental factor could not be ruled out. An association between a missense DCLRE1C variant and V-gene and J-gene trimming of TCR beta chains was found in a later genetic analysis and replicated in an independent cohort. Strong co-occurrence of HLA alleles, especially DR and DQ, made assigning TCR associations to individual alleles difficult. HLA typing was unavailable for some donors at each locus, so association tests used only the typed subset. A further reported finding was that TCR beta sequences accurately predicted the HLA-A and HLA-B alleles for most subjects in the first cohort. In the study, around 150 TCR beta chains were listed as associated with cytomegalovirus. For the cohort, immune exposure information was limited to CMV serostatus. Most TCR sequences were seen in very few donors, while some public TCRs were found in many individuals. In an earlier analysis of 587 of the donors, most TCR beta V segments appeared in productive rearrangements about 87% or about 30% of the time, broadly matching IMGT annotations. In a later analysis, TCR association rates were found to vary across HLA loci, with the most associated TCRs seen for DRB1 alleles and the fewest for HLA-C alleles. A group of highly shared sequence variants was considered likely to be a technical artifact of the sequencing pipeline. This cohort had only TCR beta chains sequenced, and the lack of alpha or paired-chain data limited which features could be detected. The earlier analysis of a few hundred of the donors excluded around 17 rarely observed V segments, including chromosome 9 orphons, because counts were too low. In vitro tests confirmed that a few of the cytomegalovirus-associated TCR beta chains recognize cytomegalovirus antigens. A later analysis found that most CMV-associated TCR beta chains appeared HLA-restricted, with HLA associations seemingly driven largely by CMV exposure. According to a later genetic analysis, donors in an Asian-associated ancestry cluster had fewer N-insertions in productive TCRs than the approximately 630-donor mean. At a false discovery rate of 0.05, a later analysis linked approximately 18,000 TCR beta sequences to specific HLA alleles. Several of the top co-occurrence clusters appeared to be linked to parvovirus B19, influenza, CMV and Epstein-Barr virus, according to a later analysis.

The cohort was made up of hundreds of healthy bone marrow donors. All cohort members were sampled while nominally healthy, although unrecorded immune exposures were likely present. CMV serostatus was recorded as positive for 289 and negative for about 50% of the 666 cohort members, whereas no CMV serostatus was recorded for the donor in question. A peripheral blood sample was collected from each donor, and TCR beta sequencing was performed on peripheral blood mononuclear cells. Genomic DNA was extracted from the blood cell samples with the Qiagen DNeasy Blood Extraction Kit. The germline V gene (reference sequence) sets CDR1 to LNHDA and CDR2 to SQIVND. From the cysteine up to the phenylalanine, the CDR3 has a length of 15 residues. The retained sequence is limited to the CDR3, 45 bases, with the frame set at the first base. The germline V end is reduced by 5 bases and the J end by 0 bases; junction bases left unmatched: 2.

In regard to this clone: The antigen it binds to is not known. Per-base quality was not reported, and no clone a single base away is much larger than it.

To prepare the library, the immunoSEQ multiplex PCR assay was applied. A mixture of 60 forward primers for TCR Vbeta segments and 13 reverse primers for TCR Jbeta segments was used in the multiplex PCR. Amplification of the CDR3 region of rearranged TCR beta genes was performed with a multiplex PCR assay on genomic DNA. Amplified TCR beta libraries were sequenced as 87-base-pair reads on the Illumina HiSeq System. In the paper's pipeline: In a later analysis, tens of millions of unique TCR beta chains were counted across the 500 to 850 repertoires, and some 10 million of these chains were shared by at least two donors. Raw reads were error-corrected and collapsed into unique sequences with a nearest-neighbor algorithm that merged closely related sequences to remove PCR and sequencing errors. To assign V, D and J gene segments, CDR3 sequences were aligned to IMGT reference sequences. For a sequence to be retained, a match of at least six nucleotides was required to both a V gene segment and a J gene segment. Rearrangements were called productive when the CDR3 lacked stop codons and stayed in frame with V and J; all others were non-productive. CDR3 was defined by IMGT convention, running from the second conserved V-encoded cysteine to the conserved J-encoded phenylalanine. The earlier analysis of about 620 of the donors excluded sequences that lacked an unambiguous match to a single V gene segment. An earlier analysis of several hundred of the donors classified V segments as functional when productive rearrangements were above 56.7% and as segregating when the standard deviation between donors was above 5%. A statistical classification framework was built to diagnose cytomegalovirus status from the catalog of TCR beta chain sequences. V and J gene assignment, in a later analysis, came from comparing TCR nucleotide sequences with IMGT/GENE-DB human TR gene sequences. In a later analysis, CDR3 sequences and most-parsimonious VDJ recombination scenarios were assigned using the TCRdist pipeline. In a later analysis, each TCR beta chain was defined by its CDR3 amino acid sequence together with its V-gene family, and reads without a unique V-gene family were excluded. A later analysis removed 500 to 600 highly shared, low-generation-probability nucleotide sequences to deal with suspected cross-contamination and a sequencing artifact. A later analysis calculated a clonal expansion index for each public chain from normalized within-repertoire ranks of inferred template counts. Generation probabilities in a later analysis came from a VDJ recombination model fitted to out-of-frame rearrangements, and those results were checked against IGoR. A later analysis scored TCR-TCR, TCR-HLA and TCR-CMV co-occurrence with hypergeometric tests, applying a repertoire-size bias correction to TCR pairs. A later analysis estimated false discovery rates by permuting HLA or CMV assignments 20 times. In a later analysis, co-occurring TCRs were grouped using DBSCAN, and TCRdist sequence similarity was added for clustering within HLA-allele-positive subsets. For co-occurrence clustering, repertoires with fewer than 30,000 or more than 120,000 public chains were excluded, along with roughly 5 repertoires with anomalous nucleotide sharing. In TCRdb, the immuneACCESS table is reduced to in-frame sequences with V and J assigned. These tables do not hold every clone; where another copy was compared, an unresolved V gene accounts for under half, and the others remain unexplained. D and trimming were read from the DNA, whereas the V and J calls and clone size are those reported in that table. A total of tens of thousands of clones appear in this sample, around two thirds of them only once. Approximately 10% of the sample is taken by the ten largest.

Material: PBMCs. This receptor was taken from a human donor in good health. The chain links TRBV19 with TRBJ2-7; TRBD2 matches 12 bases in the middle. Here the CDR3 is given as CASSELAGGSYEQYF. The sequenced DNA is TGTGCCAGTAGTGAACTAGCGGGAGGCTCCTACGAGCAGTACTTC.